The 8 T cell receptor beta chains below come from one sample, sequenced in a study of CD8 T cells in ankylosing spondylitis. Study-wide results and caveats: For ankylosing spondylitis blood, a TCR beta motif of several highly homologous variants appeared characteristic.

MiXCR, run by TCRdb on the 5' RACE reads, gives a single entry per CDR3 protein. The table lists around 540,000 distinct CDR3 sequences, roughly 13% of them singletons. No antigen has been assigned to these receptors. Sequencing used blood, either unsorted or a sorted T cell fraction (not recorded which). Receptors were obtained from a male donor with ankylosing spondylitis.

This clonotype was detected a few times. This chain uses TRBV2 with TRBJ2-7; 11 bases align to TRBD1. The V and J ends lost 7 bases and 3 bases, in that order; junction bases with no gene match: 14. The germline CDR1 and CDR2 sequences are SNHLY and FYNNEI. The CDR3 covers 17 residues. This CDR3 is CASNDRQSGTGGYEQYF. The CDR3 nucleotides are TGTGCCAGCAATGACCGACAAAGTGGGACAGGGGGCTACGAGCAGTACTTC.

The chain joins TRBV12-3 or TRBV12-4 to TRBJ2-3, with 14 positions matching TRBD2. Trimming removed 5 bases from V and 3 bases from J; junction bases left unmatched: 7. The CDR3 covers 17 residues. CDR3 amino acids: CASSRGTSGSLTDTQYF. In DNA, the CDR3 is TGTGCCAGCAGTAGAGGGACTAGCGGGAGTTTGACAGATACGCAGTATTTT.

The chain has TRBV6-1 and TRBJ2-7; 11 bases line up with TRBD1. Germline V gene sequence: CDR1 MNHNS, CDR2 SASEGT. J gave up 4 bases and V 5 bases, and 7 bases lay outside the gene matches. The CDR3 contains 15 residues. CDR3 DNA sequence: TGTGCCAGCAGTCCCGGACAGGGGGCTATTTACGAGCAGTACGTC. It is translated as CASSPGQGAIYEQYV.

This clonotype was counted many times. This sequence joins TRBV2 and TRBJ1-1; D possibly corresponds to TRBD1 (6 bases). The V end lost 6 bases, the J end lost 2 bases, and 10 bases lay between the germline ends. The CDR3 spans 13 residues. Per germline, CDR1 SNHLY and CDR2 FYNNEI. CDR3 in amino acids: CASRRDTNTEAFF. The CDR3 nucleotides are TGTGCCAGCAGACGGGACACTAACACTGAAGCTTTCTTT.

This clonotype was observed a few times. The rearrangement joins TRBV6-5 to TRBJ2-5; D unresolved. The germline gives CDR1 MNHEY, CDR2 SVGAGI. There are 13 residues in the CDR3. Trimming shortened V by 4 bases and J by 3 bases, and 9 bases separated the two germline ends. Here the CDR3 reads CASSSIVEETQYF. The CDR3 nucleotides read TGTGCCAGCAGTTCAATAGTGGAAGAGACCCAGTACTTC.

This clonotype was counted a few times. This chain connects TRBV3-1 to TRBJ2-1, with D perhaps being TRBD1 or TRBD2 (5 bases each). The CDR3 length is 13 residues. CDR1 is LGHDT and CDR2 is YNNKEL in the germline V gene (reference sequence). Trimming removed 4 bases at V and 12 bases at J, with 16 bases between. This CDR3 is CASSPRERGGQFF. CDR3 bases: TGTGCCAGCAGCCCGCGCGAACGGGGCGGGCAGTTCTTC.

The chain employs TRBV3-1 and TRBJ2-3; D tentatively fits TRBD1 or TRBD2 (5 bases each). Germline CDR1 and CDR2: LGHDT and YNNKEL (reference sequence). V was clipped by 2 bases and J by 1 base, with 13 bases between them. The CDR3 length is 16 residues. The CDR3 nucleotides are TGTGCCAGCAGCCAACATGGGGGATCCGGCACAGATACGCAGTATTTT. It translates to CASSQHGGSGTDTQYF.

The table lists this clonotype with a few counts. The rearrangement joins TRBV30 to TRBJ2-2, with D possibly TRBD2 on 6 matching bases. The CDR3 spans 14 residues. The V gene lost 5 bases and the J gene lost 6 bases, with 16 bases spanning the gap. Germline V CDR1 and CDR2: GTSNPN, SVGIG (reference sequence). The CDR3 DNA sequence: TGTGCCTGGTCCCCGGGAGTGTCCCCCGGGGAGCTGTTTTTT. Its translation is CAWSPGVSPGELFF.